These 5 T cell receptor beta chains share one sample of origin, sequenced in a study of blood T cell repertoires in COVID-19. Sequencing used immunoSEQ multiplex PCR; TCRdb keeps in-frame clones, though not all of them. The table records hundreds of thousands of clones, about 85% of them present only once. Sequenced: peripheral blood. All receptors come from a man aged 40-50 years with acute or convalescent COVID-19.

The chain is built from TRBV5-6 and TRBJ1-1; D unresolved. The V and J ends lost 0 bases and 6 bases respectively, with 12 bases between them. Germline assignment: CDR1 SGHDT and CDR2 YYEEEE. The CDR3 length is 14 residues. The CDR3 DNA is TGTGCCAGCAGCTTGGTTTCTGGGAGCCCTGAAGCTTTCTTT. Its translation: CASSLVSGSPEAFF.

This chain joins TRBV30 and TRBJ1-6, with D maybe TRBD1 (5 bases). CDR1 is GTSNPN and CDR2 is SVGIG in the germline V gene (reference sequence). The V end lost 2 bases, the J end lost 7 bases, and 12 bases lay between the germline ends. The CDR3 spans 14 residues. This chain's CDR3 is CAWSPGMGNSPLHF. As DNA, the CDR3 is TGTGCCTGGAGTCCAGGGATGGGGAATTCACCCCTCCACTTT.

V is TRBV18 and J is TRBJ1-1, with D perhaps TRBD1 (5 bases). CDR1 is KGHSH and CDR2 is LQKENI in the germline V gene. CDR3 length: 13 amino acids. V was clipped by 2 bases and J by 3 bases, with 7 bases between them. The CDR3 nucleotides read TGTGCCAGCTCACCAGGGGCGGACACTGAAGCTTTCTTT. Its protein product is CASSPGADTEAFF. Looking up the rest from reference TRBV18 and TRBJ1-1 gives the full variable domain: NAGVMQNPRHLVRRRGQEARLRCSPMKGHSHVYWYRQLPEEGLKFMVYLQKENIIDESGMPKERFSAEFPKEGPSILRIQQVVRGDSAAYFCASSPGADTEAFFGQGTRLTVV.

CDR3 amino acids: CSSGTGSSTDTQYF. The CDR3, as DNA: TGCAGCTCGGGTACAGGTAGTAGCACAGATACGCAGTATTTT. The chain employs TRBV29-1 and TRBJ2-3, with TRBD1 as a possible D gene (5 bases). CDR3 length equals 14 residues. V was pared by 8 bases and J by 0 bases, with 15 bases between. Germline V CDR1 and CDR2: SQVTM, ANQGSEA.

The rearrangement joins TRBV10-2 to TRBJ1-2; D call uncertain. V was trimmed by 5 bases and J by 2 bases, leaving 6 bases between them. Germline lookup yields CDR1 WSHSY and CDR2 SAAADI. CDR3 size: 12 residues. CDR3 amino acids: CASSPENYGYTF. DNA of the CDR3: TGCGCCAGCAGTCCCGAGAACTATGGCTACACCTTC.